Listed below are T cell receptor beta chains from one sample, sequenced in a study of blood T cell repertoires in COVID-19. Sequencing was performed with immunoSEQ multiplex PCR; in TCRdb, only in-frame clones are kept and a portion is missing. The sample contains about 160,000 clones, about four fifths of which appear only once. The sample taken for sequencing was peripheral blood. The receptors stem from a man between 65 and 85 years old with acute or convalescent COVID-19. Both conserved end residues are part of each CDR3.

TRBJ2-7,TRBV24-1,CATSDTGGDSYEQYF
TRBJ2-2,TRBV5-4,CASSDRKNANTGELFF
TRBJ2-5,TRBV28,CASTSGGQGVGETQYF
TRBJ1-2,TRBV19,CASSPGEGLYGYTF
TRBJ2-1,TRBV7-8,CASSSYLTGGNEQFF
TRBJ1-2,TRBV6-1,CASSRSTPGGYTF
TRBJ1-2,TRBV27,CASRLTGGAGYTF
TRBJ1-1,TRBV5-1,CASSLSEVAFF
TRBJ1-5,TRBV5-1,CASSPGQGNQPQHF
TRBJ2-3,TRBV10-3,CAISESGGASTDTQYF
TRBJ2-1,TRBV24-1,CATSEGTGFIYNEQFF
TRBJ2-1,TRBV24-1,CATSDAGTSRSNEQFF
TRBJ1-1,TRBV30,CAWSLYLNTEAFF
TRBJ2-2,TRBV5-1,CASSSAGTSHTGELFF
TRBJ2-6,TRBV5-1,CASSLALGGEANVLTF
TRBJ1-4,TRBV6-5,CASSYRSWGGGEKLFF
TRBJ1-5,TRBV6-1,CASSVGQGPLNQPQHF
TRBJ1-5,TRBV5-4,CASSLGGRGDQPQHF
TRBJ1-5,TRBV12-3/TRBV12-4,CASSYSNQPQHF
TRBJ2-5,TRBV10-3,CAISGLAGETQYF
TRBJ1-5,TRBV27,CASRLGSLGQPQHF
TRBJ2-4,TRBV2,CASSETSLENIQYF
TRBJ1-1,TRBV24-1,CATSDLPLHRGHNTEAFF
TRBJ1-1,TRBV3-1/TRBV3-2,CASSQDRTGRGAFF
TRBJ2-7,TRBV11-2,CASSPRTGSSYEQYF
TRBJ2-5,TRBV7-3,CASSLSGGQKTQYF
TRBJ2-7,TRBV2,CASSTGYEQYF
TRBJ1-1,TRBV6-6,CASSPKRTDPGNTEAFF
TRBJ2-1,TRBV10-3,CAISSDSGRQGGEQFF
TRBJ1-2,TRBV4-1,CASSQGVGPDRGSRGYTF
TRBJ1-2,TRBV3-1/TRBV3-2,CASSQEGRPYGYTF
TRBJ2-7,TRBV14,CASSSPIVAYEQYF
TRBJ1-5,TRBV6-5,CASSLQGDQPQHF
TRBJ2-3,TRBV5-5,CASSLDGATTDTQYF
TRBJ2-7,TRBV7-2,CASSLRSASGGREQYF
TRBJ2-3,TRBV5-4,CASSLAGSDTQYF
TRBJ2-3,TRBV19,CASSMAHAGDTQYF
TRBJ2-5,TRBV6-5,CASSRAVGRLETQYF
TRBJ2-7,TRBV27,CASSLVPDSSYEQYF
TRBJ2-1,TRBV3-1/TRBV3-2,CASSLAGGYNEQFF
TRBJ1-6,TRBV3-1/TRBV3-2,CASSQGSSNSPLHF
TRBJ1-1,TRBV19,CASVRDRGDPDAFF
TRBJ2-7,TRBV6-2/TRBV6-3,CASSYPSGIRDEQYF
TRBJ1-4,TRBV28,CASSWDRAGEKLFF
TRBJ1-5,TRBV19,CASSPGRQPQHF
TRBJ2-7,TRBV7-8,CASSLGHSTDYEQYF
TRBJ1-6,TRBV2,CASSVPSGAISPLHF
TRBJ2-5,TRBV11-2,CASSYGNTKETQYF
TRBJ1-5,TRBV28,CASKLPGGVGNQPQHF
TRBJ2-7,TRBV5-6,CASSFVGRGDYEQYF
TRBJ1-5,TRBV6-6,CASTRTGDQPQHF
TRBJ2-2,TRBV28,CASSHPRERRTGELFF